The 26 T cell receptor beta chains in this list originate from one sample, sequenced in a study of vaccination effects on CD4 cells after COVID-19 (dated 2022 in TCRdb). Library method: the immunoSEQ multiplex PCR assay. TCRdb re-hosts the immuneACCESS table, in-frame sequences only. Its copies lack some clones; in the studies checked, an unresolved V gene accounts for under half of them, and the cause for the rest is not known. This sample gives approximately 29,000 clones in total; 70% to 85% of them show up just once. The ten largest clones capture 15% of the sample. After less than 13 days of culture, CD4+ T cells were isolated with the EasySep CD4+ T cell isolation kit. Two doses of either the BNT162b2 or the mRNA-1273 mRNA SARS-CoV-2 vaccine were administered to participants. Antigens for these TCRs are unknown. The sample in question was CD4+ T cells from PBMCs cultured without peptide, obtained after COVID-19 vaccination. Receptor source: a human donor who received a COVID-19 vaccine.

V is TRBV4-3 and J is TRBJ2-3, with 10 bases fitting TRBD2. Germline V gene data show CDR1 as LGHNA and CDR2 as YSLEER. V shed 2 bases, J shed 4 bases, and the junction held 3 bases outside the gene matches. This CDR3 contains 15 residues. In DNA, the CDR3 is TGCGCCAGCAGCCAACTCAGCGGGGGGGCAGATACGCAGTATTTT. This gives the protein CASSQLSGGADTQYF.

The chain combines TRBV5-8 with TRBJ1-4; a weak D match, TRBD1 (5 bases). V was pared by 0 bases and J by 2 bases, with 8 bases between. The germline gives CDR1 SGHTS, CDR2 YDEGEE. CDR3 length equals 15 residues. CDR3 DNA sequence: TGTGCCAGCAGCTTGGCACGGGGGACTAATGAAAAACTGTTTTTT. It yields the protein CASSLARGTNEKLFF.

The rearrangement joins TRBV6-6 to TRBJ2-1; D gene ambiguous. CDR3 length equals 14 residues. Germline CDR1 MNHNY, CDR2 SVGAGI (reference sequence). The ends were cut back, 0 bases at V and 4 bases at J, with 7 bases in the middle. The CDR3 loop reads CASSYSRVYNEQFF. CDR3 nucleotides: TGTGCCAGCAGTTACTCTCGGGTGTACAATGAGCAGTTCTTC.

The chain carries TRBV7-8 and TRBJ2-5; 11 bases match TRBD2. CDR1 and CDR2 from the germline V gene are SGHVS and FQNEAQ. The CDR3 covers 16 residues. Trimming at V came to 3 bases and at J to 3 bases, leaving 6 bases not matched to a gene. CDR3 protein: CASSLLAGGWEETQYF. In nucleotides, the CDR3 is TGTGCCAGCAGCTTGCTAGCGGGGGGCTGGGAAGAGACCCAGTACTTC.

V gene TRBV6-2 or TRBV6-3 combines with J gene TRBJ1-2; 9 bases line up with TRBD1. V lost 6 bases and J lost 6; bases outside the gene matches: 5. In germline, CDR1 is MNHEY, CDR2 SVGEGT. The CDR3 sequence is 13 residues long. CDR3 sequence reads: CASSPTGGNGYTF. The CDR3 nucleotides are TGTGCCAGCAGCCCTACAGGGGGCAATGGCTACACCTTC.

The chain combines TRBV5-6 with TRBJ1-6, with TRBD1 identical over 8 bases. Germline V gene data show CDR1 as SGHDT and CDR2 as YYEEEE. The trim removed 2 bases at V and 7 bases at J, leaving 8 bases unmatched. The CDR3 extends over 16 amino acids. Written as DNA, the CDR3 is TGTGCCAGCAGCTTTACCCCCGGGACAGGCAATTCACCCCTCCACTTT. Encoded protein: CASSFTPGTGNSPLHF.

J is TRBJ2-7 and V is TRBV5-1; D remains unclear. With 0 bases removed from V and 3 bases from J, the gap between germline ends came to 10 bases. Germline V gene data show CDR1 as SGHRS and CDR2 as YFSETQ. The CDR3 spans 14 residues. The CDR3 here is CASSLEYGVYEQYF. For the CDR3, the DNA is TGCGCCAGCAGCTTGGAATACGGAGTCTACGAGCAGTACTTC.

The V call is TRBV28, the J call TRBJ2-7; D is unresolved. Germline V gene data show CDR1 as MDHEN and CDR2 as SYDVKM. V was clipped by 4 bases and J by 3 bases, with 13 bases between them. The CDR3 runs 14 residues. CDR3 sequence (DNA): TGTGCCAGCAGTTACTCCGGGTACAGCTACGAGCAGTACTTC. Protein: CASSYSGYSYEQYF.

V gene TRBV30 combines with J gene TRBJ2-3; D gene unclear. Trimming left V 1 base short and J 5 bases short, with 4 bases between. The CDR3 extends over 11 amino acids. CDR1 and CDR2 (germline): GTSNPN, SVGIG (reference sequence). Here the CDR3 reads CAWSGGDTQYF. The CDR3 nucleotides read TGTGCCTGGAGTGGGGGAGATACGCAGTATTTT.

The chain joins TRBV27 to TRBJ1-6, with D possibly being TRBD1 (6 bases). The CDR3 runs 15 residues. The V end lost 3 bases, the J end lost 5 bases, and 11 bases lay between the germline ends. CDR1 MNHEY and CDR2 SMNVEV come from the germline V gene (reference sequence). The CDR3 nucleotides are TGTGCCAGCAGTTTCGGGGGCGCCGATAATTCACCCCTCCACTTT. It specifies CASSFGGADNSPLHF.

The CDR3 sequence: CASRQQGSYGYTF. In DNA form, the CDR3 reads TGTGCCAGCAGGCAACAGGGTTCTTATGGCTACACCTTC. The chain uses TRBV28 and TRBJ1-2; maybe TRBD1 (6 bases). Germline V gene data show CDR1 as MDHEN and CDR2 as SYDVKM. Between the trimmed V and J ends, which lost 6 bases and 5 bases, there was a span of 13 bases. The CDR3 sequence is 13 residues long.

The chain uses TRBV4-1 and TRBJ1-4; 8 positions match TRBD1. This CDR3 is 21 amino acids long. Germline V gene data show CDR1 as MGHRA and CDR2 as YSYEKL. The J segment lost 0 bases and the V segment lost 0 bases, leaving 15 bases of the junction unmatched. CDR3 sequence: CASSQEWAGGEVGSTNEKLFF. In nucleotides, the CDR3 is TGCGCCAGCAGCCAAGAATGGGCAGGGGGCGAGGTGGGCTCAACTAATGAAAAACTGTTTTTT.

The genes are TRBV5-5 and TRBJ1-6, with D possibly TRBD1 on 6 matching bases. CDR1 SGHKS and CDR2 YYEKEE come from the germline V gene (reference sequence). The CDR3 is 13 amino acids. Between the trimmed V and J ends, which lost 3 bases and 8 bases, there was a span of 9 bases. The chain's CDR3 is CASSSNRDSPLHF. The CDR3 nucleotides read TGTGCCAGCAGCTCGAACAGGGATTCACCCCTCCACTTT.

Remarks on this clone: One junction end does not reproduce the germline sequence, and a read error may be involved. The chain carries TRBV7-7 and TRBJ2-5; 7 bases map to TRBD2. The germline V gene has CDR1 SSHAT and CDR2 FNYEAQ (reference sequence). This CDR3 spans 13 amino acids. As DNA, the CDR3 is TGTGCTAGCAGCTCCTGGGGGGGGGAGACCCAGTACTTC. It encodes CASSSWGGETQYF.

The rearrangement links TRBV12-1 to TRBJ2-6; TRBD1 reflects the table's D call only, with no check against the DNA. TRBV12-1 is reported as a pseudogene. This CDR3 spans 18 amino acids. CDR3 residues: CASSFPGQGTSGANVLTF. As DNA, the CDR3 is TGTGCCAGCAGCTTTCCAGGACAGGGCACCTCTGGGGCCAACGTCCTGACTTTC.

The chain has TRBV18 and TRBJ2-7; D ambiguous. The CDR3 is 14 amino acids. Trimming removed 4 bases at V and 0 bases at J, with 10 bases between. Germline CDR1 is KGHSH and CDR2 is LQKENI. DNA of the CDR3: TGTGCCAGCTCACGGGAAGATCCCTCCTACGAGCAGTACTTC. Translating gives CASSREDPSYEQYF.

The chain employs TRBV6-5 and TRBJ2-3; D might be TRBD1 or TRBD2, each matching 5 bases. V was clipped by 6 bases and J by 4 bases, with 14 bases between them. Per germline, CDR1 MNHEY and CDR2 SVGAGI. CDR3 length: 14 amino acids. The CDR3 DNA reads as TGTGCCAGCAGCCCCGGGACCGCGCCAGATACGCAGTATTTT. As protein: CASSPGTAPDTQYF.

V usage is TRBV5-4 and J usage is TRBJ1-2, with 7 bases fitting TRBD1. The CDR3 extends over 14 amino acids. Germline values: CDR1 SGHNT, CDR2 YYREEE (reference sequence). V lost 1 base, J lost 6 bases, and 6 bases stayed unmatched. The CDR3 sequence: CASSLRGLRHGYTF. CDR3 bases: TGTGCCAGCAGCTTGAGGGGGCTTAGACATGGCTACACCTTC.

This clone was picked up one time. The chain couples TRBV6-5 to TRBJ2-7; 8 bases match TRBD1. This CDR3 is built from 13 residues. The V gene's germline CDR1 is MNHEY and CDR2 SVGAGI. The ends lost 5 bases at V and 4 bases at J; junction bases unmatched: 4. The DNA for the CDR3 is TGTGCCAGCAGTCCCGGGACAGGATACGAGCAGTACTTC. It yields the protein CASSPGTGYEQYF.

The rearrangement uses TRBV2 and TRBJ1-5; D not certain. This CDR3 contains 14 residues. The ends were cut back, 3 bases at V and 6 bases at J, with 12 bases in the middle. The germline V gene encodes CDR1 SNHLY and CDR2 FYNNEI. The CDR3 bases are TGTGCCAGCAGTGAGTTTGCGGGAGGTCAGCCCCAGCATTTT. Amino acid sequence: CASSEFAGGQPQHF.

The chain carries TRBV6-5 and TRBJ1-1; perhaps TRBD1 as D (6 bases). Germline lookup yields CDR1 MNHEY and CDR2 SVGAGI. The CDR3 loop spans 13 amino acids. V was cut by 6 bases and J by 3 bases, with 11 bases left in between. The CDR3 sequence: CASRQGLYTEAFF. The CDR3 DNA reads TGTGCCAGCAGACAGGGTCTTTACACTGAAGCTTTCTTT.

The chain combines TRBV2 with TRBJ1-5; 10 bases fit TRBD1. Trimming at V came to 4 bases and at J to 9 bases, leaving 9 bases not matched to a gene. The CDR3 totals 15 residues. From germline, CDR1 is SNHLY and CDR2 FYNNEI. The CDR3, as DNA: TGTGCCAGCAGTGTTTCGGGACAGGGGAGTGGGCCCCAGCATTTT. This codes for CASSVSGQGSGPQHF.

The J gene is TRBJ1-5, the V gene TRBV30; a weak D match, TRBD1 (5 bases). This CDR3 has 16 residues. V was cut by 0 bases and J by 4 bases, with 16 bases left in between. Germline V CDR1 and CDR2: GTSNPN, SVGIG (reference sequence). CDR3 sequence: CAWSVRGFGGNQPQHF. The CDR3 region has the DNA TGTGCCTGGAGTGTACGGGGGTTCGGGGGGAATCAGCCCCAGCATTTT.

This chain links TRBV30 with TRBJ1-1, with no clear D. The length of the CDR3 is 11 residues. Trimming cost V 2 bases and J 7 bases, with 8 bases left between them. The germline CDR1 and CDR2 sequences are GTSNPN and SVGIG (reference sequence). The CDR3 DNA is TGTGCCTGGAGTAGGCAAGGTGAAGCTTTCTTT. Translating gives CAWSRQGEAFF.

The chain employs TRBV4-2 and TRBJ1-3; TRBD1 is a possible D gene (5 bases). Trimming removed 8 bases at V and 4 bases at J, with 15 bases between. CDR1 and CDR2 (germline): LGHNA, YNFKEQ. The CDR3 covers 14 residues. The CDR3 spells CASGTDARGNTIYF. CDR3 DNA: TGTGCCAGCGGGACGGACGCTCGAGGAAACACCATATATTTT.

The chain couples TRBV5-1 to TRBJ2-2; D ambiguous. CDR1 SGHRS and CDR2 YFSETQ come from the germline V gene. The ends were cut back, 2 bases at V and 6 bases at J, with 8 bases in the middle. The CDR3 spans 13 residues. The DNA of the CDR3 is TGCGCCAGCAGCTTCGGCTCTGCCGGGGAGCTGTTTTTT. As protein: CASSFGSAGELFF.